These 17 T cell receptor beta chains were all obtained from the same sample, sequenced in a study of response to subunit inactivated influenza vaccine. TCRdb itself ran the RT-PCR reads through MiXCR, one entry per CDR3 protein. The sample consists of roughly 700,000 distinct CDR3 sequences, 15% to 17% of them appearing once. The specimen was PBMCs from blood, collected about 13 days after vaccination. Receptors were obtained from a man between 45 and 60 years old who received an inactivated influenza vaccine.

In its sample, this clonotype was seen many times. The CDR3 DNA sequence: TGTGCCAGCAGCCTCGGACTAGCGGGACCTCAGTACAATGAGCAGTTCTTC. Amino acids: CASSLGLAGPQYNEQFF. The chain is built from TRBV28 and TRBJ2-1, with 12 bases fitting TRBD2. J was trimmed by 4 bases and V by 6 bases; bases with no gene match: 10. This CDR3 is 17 amino acids long. Germline V CDR1 and CDR2: MDHEN, SYDVKM.

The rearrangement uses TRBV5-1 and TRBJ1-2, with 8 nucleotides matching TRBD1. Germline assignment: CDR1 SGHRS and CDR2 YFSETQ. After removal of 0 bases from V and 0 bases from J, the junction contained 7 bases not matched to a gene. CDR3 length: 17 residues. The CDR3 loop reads CASSLEQGASPNYGYTF. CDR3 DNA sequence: TGCGCCAGCAGCTTGGAGCAGGGGGCTTCTCCTAACTATGGCTACACCTTC.

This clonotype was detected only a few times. The DNA for the CDR3 is TGCAGTGCTCCCGCAGGGACCACAGATACGCAGTATTTT. Translating it yields CSAPAGTTDTQYF. The chain links TRBV20-1 to TRBJ2-3; D possibly matches TRBD1 or TRBD2 (5 bases each). Germline CDR1 and CDR2: DFQATT and SNEGSKA (reference sequence). The germline V and J ends were trimmed by 5 bases and 2 bases, with 11 bases remaining between them. The CDR3 has 13 residues.

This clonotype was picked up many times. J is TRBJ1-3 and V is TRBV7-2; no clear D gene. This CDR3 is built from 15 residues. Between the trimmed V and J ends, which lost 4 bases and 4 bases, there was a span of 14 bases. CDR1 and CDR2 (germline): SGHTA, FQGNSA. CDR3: CASSSSPNPGNTIYF. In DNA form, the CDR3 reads TGTGCCAGCAGCTCCTCACCTAATCCCGGAAACACCATATATTTT.

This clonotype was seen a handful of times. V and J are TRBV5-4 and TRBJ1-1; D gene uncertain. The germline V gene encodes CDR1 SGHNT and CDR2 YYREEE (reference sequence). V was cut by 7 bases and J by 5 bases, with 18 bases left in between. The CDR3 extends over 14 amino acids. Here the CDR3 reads CASRPGAMGTEAFF. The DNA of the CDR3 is TGTGCCAGCCGCCCCGGAGCTATGGGGACTGAAGCTTTCTTT. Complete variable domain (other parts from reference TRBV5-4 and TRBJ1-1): ETGVTQSPTHLIKTRGQQVTLRCSSQSGHNTVSWYQQALGQGPQFIFQYYREEENGRGNFPPRFSGLQFPNYSSELNVNALELDDSALYLCASRPGAMGTEAFFGQGTRLTVV.

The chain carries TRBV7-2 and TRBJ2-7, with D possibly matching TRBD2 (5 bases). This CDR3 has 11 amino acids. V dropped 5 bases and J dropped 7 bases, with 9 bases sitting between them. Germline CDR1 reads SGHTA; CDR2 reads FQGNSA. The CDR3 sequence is CASSHGREQYF. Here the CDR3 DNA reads TGTGCCAGCAGCCATGGGAGAGAGCAGTACTTC.

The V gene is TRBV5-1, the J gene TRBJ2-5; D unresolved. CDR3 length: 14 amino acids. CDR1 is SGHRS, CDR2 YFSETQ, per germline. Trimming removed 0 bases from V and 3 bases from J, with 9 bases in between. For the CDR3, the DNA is TGCGCCAGCAGCTTGGAGGTCAGCGAAGAGACCCAGTACTTC. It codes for CASSLEVSEETQYF.

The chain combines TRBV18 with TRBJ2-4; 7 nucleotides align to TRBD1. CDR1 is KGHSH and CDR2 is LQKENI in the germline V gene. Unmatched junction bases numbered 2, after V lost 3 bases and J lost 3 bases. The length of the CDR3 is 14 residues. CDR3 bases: TGTGCCAGCTCACCTACAGGGGTCAAAAACATTCAGTACTTC. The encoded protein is CASSPTGVKNIQYF.

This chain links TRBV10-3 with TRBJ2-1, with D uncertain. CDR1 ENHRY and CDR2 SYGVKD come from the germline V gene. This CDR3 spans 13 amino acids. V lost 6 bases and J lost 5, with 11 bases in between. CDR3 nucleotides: TGTGCCATCAGCCCCTACGAGAACAATGAGCAGTTCTTC. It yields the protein CAISPYENNEQFF.

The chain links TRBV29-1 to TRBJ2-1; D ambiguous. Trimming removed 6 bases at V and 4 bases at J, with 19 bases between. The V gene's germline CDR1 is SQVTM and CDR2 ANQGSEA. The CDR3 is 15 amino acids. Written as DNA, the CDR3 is TGCAGCGTGAAACCGACACGAACCGGATACAATGAGCAGTTCTTC. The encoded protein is CSVKPTRTGYNEQFF.

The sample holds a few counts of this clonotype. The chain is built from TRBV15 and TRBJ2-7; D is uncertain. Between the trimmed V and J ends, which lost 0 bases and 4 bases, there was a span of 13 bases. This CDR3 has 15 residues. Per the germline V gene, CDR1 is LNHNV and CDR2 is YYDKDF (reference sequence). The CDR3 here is CATSRDFPASYEQYF. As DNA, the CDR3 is TGTGCCACCAGCAGAGATTTCCCCGCTTCGTACGAGCAGTACTTC.

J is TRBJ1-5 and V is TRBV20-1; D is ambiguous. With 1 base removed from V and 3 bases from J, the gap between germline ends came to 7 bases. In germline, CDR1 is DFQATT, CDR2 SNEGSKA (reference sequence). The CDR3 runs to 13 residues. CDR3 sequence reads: CSARGASNQPQHF. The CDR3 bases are TGCAGTGCTAGAGGGGCTTCCAATCAGCCCCAGCATTTT.

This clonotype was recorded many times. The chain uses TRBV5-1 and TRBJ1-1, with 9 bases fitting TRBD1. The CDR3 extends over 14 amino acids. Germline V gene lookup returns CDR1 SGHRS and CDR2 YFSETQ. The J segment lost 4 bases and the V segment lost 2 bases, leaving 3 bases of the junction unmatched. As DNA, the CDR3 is TGCGCCAGCAGCTTATTGACAGGGGGCACTGAAGCTTTCTTT. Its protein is CASSLLTGGTEAFF.

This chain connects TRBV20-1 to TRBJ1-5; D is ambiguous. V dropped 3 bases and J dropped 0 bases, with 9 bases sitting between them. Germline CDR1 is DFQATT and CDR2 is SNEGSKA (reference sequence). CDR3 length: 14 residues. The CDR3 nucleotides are TGCAGTGCTAGCTGGACTATTAGCAATCAGCCCCAGCATTTT. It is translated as CSASWTISNQPQHF.

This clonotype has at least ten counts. As DNA, the CDR3 is TGCGCCAGCAGCTTCCAACCGGGCTGGGTTGATGGCTACACCTTC. This gives the protein CASSFQPGWVDGYTF. J is TRBJ1-2 and V is TRBV5-1; no firm D call. V was pared by 2 bases and J by 6 bases, with 17 bases between. CDR1 and CDR2 (germline): SGHRS, YFSETQ. There are 15 residues in the CDR3.

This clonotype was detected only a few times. Here the CDR3 reads CASSLMGHASTDTQYF. CDR3 in DNA: TGTGCCAGCAGCTTAATGGGTCATGCTAGCACAGATACGCAGTATTTT. The chain couples TRBV7-3 to TRBJ2-3; D unresolved. Trimming cost V 1 base and J 0 bases, with 11 bases left between them. Per germline, CDR1 SGHTA and CDR2 FQGTGA. The length of the CDR3 is 16 residues. The entire variable domain, with the rest obtained from reference TRBV7-3 and TRBJ2-3, is as follows: GAGVSQTPSNKVTEKGKYVELRCDPISGHTALYWYRQSLGQGPEFLIYFQGTGAADDSGLPNDRFFAVRPEGSVSTLKIQRTERGDSAVYLCASSLMGHASTDTQYFGPGTRLTVL.

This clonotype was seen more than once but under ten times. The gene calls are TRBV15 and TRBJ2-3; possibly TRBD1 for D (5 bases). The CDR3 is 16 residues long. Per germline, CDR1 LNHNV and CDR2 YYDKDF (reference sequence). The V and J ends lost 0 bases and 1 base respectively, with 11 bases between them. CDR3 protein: CATSRDPGRRTDTQYF. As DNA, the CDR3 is TGTGCCACCAGCAGAGATCCAGGGCGGCGCACAGATACGCAGTATTTT.